Described below is a single T cell receptor beta chain sequence and its context. The same CDR3 can be traced to other DNA sequences in this sample. This specimen belongs to a study of blood T cell repertoires in COVID-19. Study summary: Sites across the United States, Italy and Spain contributed samples from acute and convalescent COVID-19. Sample material is recorded as cDNA or gDNA derived from T cells, B-cell-depleted T cells, or PBMCs.

V shed 3 bases and J shed 0 bases, with 3 bases lying between them. This CDR3 comprises 11 residues. Germline lookup yields CDR1 SQVTM and CDR2 ANQGSEA. Original methodology: Amplification with reference gene primers provided the estimates of nucleated cell counts. TCRdb keeps only in-frame clones here, not all; method: immunoSEQ multiplex PCR. V, J and clone size reflect that table, while D and trimming were determined from the DNA. The sample carries approximately 280,000 clones, approximately 88% recorded once. What was sequenced was peripheral blood. This clonotype was sampled from a man between 45 and 60 years old with acute or convalescent COVID-19. This chain connects TRBV29-1 to TRBJ2-7; D uncertain. CDR3 region: CSVDSSYEQYF. CDR3 nucleotide sequence: TGCAGCGTTGATAGCTCCTACGAGCAGTACTTC.